These 20 T cell receptor beta chains share one sample of origin, sequenced in a study of shared clonotypes between healthy human individuals. Only in-frame clones appear in the TCRdb table, and some are missing; sequencing was by immunoSEQ multiplex PCR. The data show about 1 million clones, approximately 72% seen once. Sequences were obtained from memory CD4+ T cells sorted from blood. Subset given: CD45RA-negative fraction. Receptors were obtained from a man younger than 35 in good health.

A few counts support this clone. This sample includes further DNA sequences coding for the same CDR3. J is TRBJ2-3 and V is TRBV11-2; the D gene is possibly TRBD2 (5 bases). The germline gives CDR1 SGHAT, CDR2 FQNNGV. The CDR3 runs 14 residues. Trimming removed 0 bases from V and 1 base from J, with 5 bases in between. CDR3: CASSLDSGTDTQYF. The CDR3 DNA is TGTGCCAGCAGCTTAGATAGCGGCACAGATACGCAGTATTTT.

The V gene is TRBV18, the J gene TRBJ1-6, with D hard to call. The germline V gene encodes CDR1 KGHSH and CDR2 LQKENI. Between the trimmed V and J ends, which lost 3 bases and 5 bases, there was a span of 14 bases. The CDR3 is made up of 16 amino acids. For the CDR3, the DNA is TGTGCCAGCTCACCGGGAAGGGCGGAAAATAATTCACCCCTCCACTTT. This sequence encodes CASSPGRAENNSPLHF. The whole variable domain, filled in from reference TRBV18 and TRBJ1-6, reads NAGVMQNPRHLVRRRGQEARLRCSPMKGHSHVYWYRQLPEEGLKFMVYLQKENIIDESGMPKERFSAEFPKEGPSILRIQQVVRGDSAAYFCASSPGRAENNSPLHFGNGTRLTVT.

This chain uses TRBV10-3 with TRBJ2-3; D is undetermined. The CDR3 has 13 residues. Trimming left V 3 bases short and J 1 base short, with 5 bases between. Germline values: CDR1 ENHRY, CDR2 SYGVKD. The CDR3 DNA follows: TGTGCCATCAGTGATAAGGGCACAGATACGCAGTATTTT. It encodes CAISDKGTDTQYF.

This clone was recorded at least ten times. The J gene is TRBJ1-4, the V gene TRBV2, with unresolved D. V was pared by 0 bases and J by 5 bases, with 10 bases between. From germline, CDR1 is SNHLY and CDR2 FYNNEI. The CDR3 extends over 15 amino acids. The CDR3 is CASSEALGRNEKLFF. The CDR3 DNA sequence: TGTGCCAGCAGTGAAGCGCTAGGGCGAAATGAAAAACTGTTTTTT.

With regard to this clone: Other nucleotide sequences from this sample produce the same CDR3. V is TRBV5-1 and J is TRBJ2-6; D is perhaps TRBD1 (5 bases). V shed 2 bases and J shed 0 bases, with 6 bases lying between them. CDR1 and CDR2 from the germline V gene are SGHRS and YFSETQ. The CDR3 consists of 15 residues. CDR3 loop: CASSLGDSGANVLTF. For the CDR3, the DNA is TGCGCCAGCAGCTTAGGGGACTCTGGGGCCAACGTCCTGACTTTC.

This chain uses TRBV5-6 with TRBJ2-3, with TRBD1 identical over 9 bases. Germline CDR1 is SGHDT and CDR2 is YYEEEE. This CDR3 has 15 residues. Trimming removed 4 bases from V and 3 bases from J; junction bases left unmatched: 6. This CDR3 is CASSVRTGVTDTQYF. DNA for the CDR3: TGTGCCAGCAGCGTGCGGACAGGGGTGACAGATACGCAGTATTTT.

In this sample, this clone turned up a few times. This rearrangement joins TRBV5-4 to TRBJ1-2; the match to TRBD1 covers 7 bases. V lost 4 bases, J lost 4 bases, and 4 bases stayed unmatched. From germline, CDR1 is SGHNT and CDR2 YYREEE (reference sequence). This CDR3 region has 13 residues. The CDR3, as DNA: TGTGCCAGCAGCCCGGACAGGACCTATGGCTACACCTTC. Amino acids: CASSPDRTYGYTF.

This chain uses TRBV2 with TRBJ2-1; 10 bases align to TRBD2. The CDR3 extends over 14 amino acids. Germline CDR1 SNHLY, CDR2 FYNNEI. Trimming took 5 bases from V and 9 from J; bases not matched to a gene: 7. CDR3 bases: TGTGCCAGCAGTCTAGCGGGGGCGGGCGGTGAGCAGTTCTTC. Residues: CASSLAGAGGEQFF.

The chain couples TRBV18 to TRBJ1-1; 7 nucleotides agree with TRBD1. Trimming at V came to 6 bases and at J to 0 bases, leaving 4 bases not matched to a gene. CDR1 and CDR2 (germline): KGHSH, LQKENI. The CDR3 contains 14 residues. The CDR3 is CASSQQGMNTEAFF. The CDR3 DNA is TGTGCCAGCTCCCAACAGGGGATGAACACTGAAGCTTTCTTT.

The CDR3 DNA reads TGTGCCAGCAGTCCCCCCGGGAGGTCTGGCTACGAGCAGTACTTC. Its protein product is CASSPPGRSGYEQYF. V and J are TRBV6-5 and TRBJ2-7, with TRBD2 matching 7 bases. The CDR3 extends over 15 amino acids. In germline, CDR1 is MNHEY, CDR2 SVGAGI. The J segment lost 3 bases and the V segment lost 5 bases, leaving 10 bases of the junction unmatched.

As DNA, the CDR3 is TGTGCCATCAGTGAACGGGGGGGCATGAATGAGCAGTTCTTC. Amino acids: CAISERGGMNEQFF. The J gene is TRBJ2-1, the V gene TRBV10-3; 8 bases agree with TRBD2. The V gene end was trimmed by 3 bases and the J gene end by 7 bases; junction bases not matched to a gene: 5. The CDR3 spans 14 residues. The germline V gene has CDR1 ENHRY and CDR2 SYGVKD.

The chain links TRBV6-5 to TRBJ2-1; 8 bases fit TRBD2. The CDR3 runs to 14 residues. The V segment lost 6 bases and the J segment 5 bases; nucleotides outside the gene matches: 6. In germline, CDR1 is MNHEY, CDR2 SVGAGI. The CDR3 here is CASRPGLVNNEQFF. As DNA, the CDR3 is TGTGCCAGCAGACCGGGACTAGTAAACAATGAGCAGTTCTTC.

The chain employs TRBV10-3 and TRBJ2-3, with TRBD1 as a possible D gene (6 bases). CDR3 size: 21 residues. Trimming left V 2 bases short and J 0 bases short, with 27 bases between. CDR1 and CDR2 (germline): ENHRY, SYGVKD. The CDR3 sequence is CAISETLPGVRRDRSTDTQYF. The DNA of the CDR3 is TGTGCCATCAGTGAGACTCTTCCAGGGGTTAGAAGAGATAGAAGCACAGATACGCAGTATTTT.

The chain employs TRBV2 and TRBJ1-5; no clear D gene. Deletions cut 3 bases from V and 2 bases from J, with 8 bases between. Germline loops: CDR1 SNHLY, CDR2 FYNNEI. The CDR3 sequence is 14 residues long. CDR3 in amino acids: CASSDAIGNQPQHF. The CDR3, as DNA: TGTGCCAGCAGTGATGCCATCGGCAATCAGCCCCAGCATTTT.

The CDR3 DNA sequence: TGTGCCAGTAGTATAGATCTTGTTTCGGCCTCGAATACCTACGAGCAGTACTTC. This encodes CASSIDLVSASNTYEQYF. The V and J genes are TRBV19 and TRBJ2-7; unclear D gene. The germline V and J ends were trimmed by 0 bases and 2 bases, with 20 bases remaining between them. The CDR3 is made up of 18 amino acids. Germline CDR1 is LNHDA and CDR2 is SQIVND (reference sequence).

V gene TRBV7-2 combines with J gene TRBJ2-7; no reliable D call. CDR1 SGHTA and CDR2 FQGNSA come from the germline V gene. V was pared by 0 bases and J by 2 bases, with 8 bases between. This CDR3 is built from 14 residues. This CDR3 is CASSLAGKTYEQYF. Written as DNA, the CDR3 is TGTGCCAGCAGCTTAGCAGGGAAAACCTACGAGCAGTACTTC.

This rearrangement joins TRBV6-5 to TRBJ2-7; a possible D gene is TRBD2 (5 bases). The V and J ends lost 5 bases and 0 bases respectively, with 14 bases between them. Germline V lookup: CDR1 MNHEY, CDR2 SVGAGI. The CDR3 totals 15 residues. The CDR3 here is CASSPGVAYSYEQYF. Written as DNA, the CDR3 is TGTGCCAGCAGTCCCGGGGTAGCCTACTCCTACGAGCAGTACTTC.

This chain links TRBV7-6 with TRBJ2-7; D is possibly TRBD1 or TRBD2 (5 bases each). V lost 5 bases and J 1 base, leaving 15 bases between the germline ends. Germline V CDR1 and CDR2: SGHVS, FNYEAQ. The CDR3 has 15 residues. The CDR3 nucleotides read TGTGCCAGCAGCGCCCAGGGTGGGGGATCCTACGAGCAGTACTTC. Translated: CASSAQGGGSYEQYF.

Only a few counts were recorded for this clone. The V call is TRBV28, the J call TRBJ1-4; a possible D gene is TRBD1 (6 bases). The V gene lost 3 bases and the J gene lost 6 bases, with 14 bases spanning the gap. From germline, CDR1 is MDHEN and CDR2 SYDVKM. This CDR3 region has 15 residues. In nucleotides, the CDR3 is TGTGCCAGCAGTTTTCTCAGGGGTCGGGATGAAAAACTGTTTTTT. Its protein product is CASSFLRGRDEKLFF. Supplemented by reference TRBV28 and TRBJ1-4, the full variable domain reads DVKVTQSSRYLVKRTGEKVFLECVQDMDHENMFWYRQDPGLGLRLIYFSYDVKMKEKGDIPEGYSVSREKKERFSLILESASTNQTSMYLCASSFLRGRDEKLFFGSGTQLSVL.

This chain uses TRBV11-2 with TRBJ1-4; D not certain. V was clipped by 2 bases and J by 4 bases, with 14 bases between them. CDR3 length: 16 residues. Germline CDR1 reads SGHAT; CDR2 reads FQNNGV. DNA of the CDR3: TGTGCCAGCAGCTTAAACTCCGGACGGAGTAATGAAAAACTGTTTTTT. This translates into CASSLNSGRSNEKLFF.